Presented here are 3 T cell receptor beta chains from one specimen sequenced in a study of cytomegalovirus exposure and HLA in healthy donors. PCR was performed using 60 Vbeta and 13 Jbeta primers. The assay was immunoSEQ multiplex PCR, and TCRdb's table has in-frame clones only and misses some. The table includes approximately 100,000 clones, less than 85% detected once. Material: PBMCs. These receptors came from a man between 35 and 55 years old in good health and CMV-seropositive.

The CDR3, as DNA: TGTGCCAGCATGAGTCCGACAACTAACTATGGCTACACCTTC. It yields the protein CASMSPTTNYGYTF. This chain joins TRBV6-5 and TRBJ1-2; D unclear. Trimming removed 7 bases from V and 0 bases from J, with 12 bases in between. Germline V CDR1 and CDR2: MNHEY, SVGAGI. CDR3 size: 14 residues.

This chain joins TRBV7-2 and TRBJ2-7; TRBD2 aligns across 11 bases. V was pared by 5 bases and J by 2 bases, with 8 bases of the junction left unmatched. Germline CDR1 is SGHTA and CDR2 is FQGNSA. The CDR3 spans 16 residues. This CDR3 is CASSPRVAGGPYEQYF. The DNA for the CDR3 is TGTGCCAGCAGCCCCCGTGTAGCGGGAGGGCCCTACGAGCAGTACTTC.

This clone was detected once. For the CDR3, the DNA is TGTGCCAGCAACAGTATCAGGACAGGGGGAAATGAGCAGTTCTTC. Translated: CASNSIRTGGNEQFF. The gene calls are TRBV2 and TRBJ2-1; 10 nucleotides agree with TRBD1. This CDR3 region has 15 residues. CDR1 and CDR2 (germline): SNHLY, FYNNEI. The V gene end was trimmed by 7 bases and the J gene end by 7 bases; junction bases not matched to a gene: 10.